This TCR beta chain derives from a study of spatial heterogeneity in lung cancer. Findings and limits, study-wide: Mutation counts in tumors were tracked by counts of expanded intratumoral alpha and beta TCRs. Counts of ubiquitous and regional expanded TCRs tracked ubiquitous and regional nonsynonymous mutations, respectively.

Individual TCR cDNA molecules each bore their own unique molecular identifier. MiXCR, run by TCRdb on the 5' RACE reads, gives a single entry per CDR3 protein. This sample yields 10,000 or so distinct CDR3 sequences, of which 12% are seen a single time; roughly 10% belongs to the top ten. Points on this clonotype: The antigen remains unidentified.

J was trimmed by 9 bases and V by 6 bases; bases with no gene match: 14. This CDR3 comprises 14 residues. Germline assignment: CDR1 ENHRY and CDR2 SYGVKD. Time point denoted: sample taken at primary tumor resection. Unsorted samples of tumor, nontumor lung or frozen PBMC had their whole RNA sequenced. Here the sequenced sample was lung tumor tissue, taken at surgery. The chain couples TRBV10-3 to TRBJ2-7; TRBD2 aligns across 7 bases. This clonotype was obtained from a male donor with early-stage non-small cell lung cancer. The chain's CDR3 is CAIRDLAGEIRQYF. The CDR3 region has the DNA TGTGCCATCAGGGACCTGGCGGGGGAGATTAGGCAGTACTTC.